This is a list of T cell receptor beta chains from one sample in a study of T-cell memory formation after mild COVID-19. TCRdb re-analysed the 5' RACE reads in MiXCR, keeping a single row per CDR3 protein. The sample includes about 560,000 distinct CDR3 sequences, roughly a fifth seen only once; the top ten take 7% to 9%. Material: PBMCs or a T cell subset sorted from them (not recorded which). The receptors derive from an adult woman who had mild COVID-19 (a few samples of this study predate the infection). Cell type and time point are not known. Both conserved end residues are part of each CDR3. The D gene is left open where the match is weak. Size is stated for part of the rows, as once, few or many counts, or as a class when the clone is expanded.

d_call	v_call	clone_size	j_call	cdr3_aa	cdr3_nt
NA	TRBV11-1	NA	TRBJ2-1	CASSLRASSYNEQFF	TGTGCCAGCAGCTTAAGGGCTAGCTCCTACAATGAGCAGTTCTTC
NA	TRBV27	NA	TRBJ1-5	CASSSFRGNQPQHF	TGTGCCAGCAGTTCATTTCGGGGCAATCAGCCCCAGCATTTT
NA	TRBV6-5	few	TRBJ2-7	CASSETGAYEQYF	TGTGCCAGCAGTGAAACAGGTGCCTACGAGCAGTACTTC
TRBD2	TRBV6-5	NA	TRBJ2-3	CASTTSGADTQYF	TGTGCCAGCACCACTAGCGGGGCAGATACGCAGTATTTT
TRBD1	TRBV5-1	NA	TRBJ2-4	CASSSLTGGAVNIQYF	TGCGCCAGCAGCTCGCTGACAGGGGGCGCGGTCAACATTCAGTACTTC
TRBD2	TRBV11-2	few	TRBJ2-2	CASSLRLAGNTGELFF	TGTGCCAGCAGCTTGAGGCTAGCGGGGAACACCGGGGAGCTGTTTTTT
NA	TRBV11-3	NA	TRBJ2-7	CASSLIGSYEQYF	TGTGCCAGCAGCTTAATCGGTTCCTACGAGCAGTACTTC
TRBD1	TRBV7-9	NA	TRBJ1-2	CASSSDRASGYTF	TGTGCCAGCAGCTCTGACAGGGCTTCTGGCTACACCTTC
NA	TRBV25-1	many	TRBJ2-2	CASTANTGELFF	TGTGCCAGCACAGCGAACACCGGGGAGCTGTTTTTT
TRBD2	TRBV4-2	NA	TRBJ2-1	CASSRLSGSLDNEQFF	TGTGCCAGCAGCCGGCTTAGCGGGAGTCTCGACAATGAGCAGTTCTTC
TRBD1	TRBV29-1	few	TRBJ1-1	CSANGQGTEAFF	TGCAGCGCGAACGGACAGGGCACTGAAGCTTTCTTT
NA	TRBV27	few	TRBJ2-2	CASSILTGANTGELFF	TGTGCCAGCAGTATCCTGACAGGAGCGAACACCGGGGAGCTGTTTTTT
NA	TRBV24-1	few	TRBJ2-2	CATLDGYTGELFF	TGTGCCACGTTAGACGGTTACACCGGGGAGCTGTTTTTT
TRBD1	TRBV24-1	NA	TRBJ2-1	CATSDPDRGPTYNEQFF	TGTGCCACCAGTGATCCAGACAGGGGGCCCACCTACAATGAGCAGTTCTTC
TRBD1	TRBV20-1	NA	TRBJ1-1	CSARVFQGVNTEAFF	TGCAGTGCTAGAGTCTTCCAGGGGGTGAACACTGAAGCTTTCTTT
TRBD2	TRBV7-3	few	TRBJ2-3	CASSPRTSGSFADTQYF	TGTGCCAGCAGCCCGCGGACTAGCGGGAGTTTCGCAGATACGCAGTATTTT
TRBD2	TRBV6-5	NA	TRBJ2-3	CASSPYRIAGLVADTQYF	TGTGCCAGCTCGCCCTATAGGATAGCGGGATTAGTAGCAGATACGCAGTATTTT